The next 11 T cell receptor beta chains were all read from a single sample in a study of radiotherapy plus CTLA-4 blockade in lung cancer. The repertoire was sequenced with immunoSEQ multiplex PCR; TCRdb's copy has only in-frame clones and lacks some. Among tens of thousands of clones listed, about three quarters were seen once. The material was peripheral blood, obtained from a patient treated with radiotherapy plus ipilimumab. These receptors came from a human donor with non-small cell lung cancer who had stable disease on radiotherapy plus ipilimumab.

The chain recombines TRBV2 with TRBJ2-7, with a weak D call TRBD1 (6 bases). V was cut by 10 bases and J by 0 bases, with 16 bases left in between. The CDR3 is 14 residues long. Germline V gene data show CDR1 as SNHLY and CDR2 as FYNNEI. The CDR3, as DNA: TGTGCCACCCGACGAGGGGACAACTCCTACGAGCAGTACTTC. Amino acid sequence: CATRRGDNSYEQYF.

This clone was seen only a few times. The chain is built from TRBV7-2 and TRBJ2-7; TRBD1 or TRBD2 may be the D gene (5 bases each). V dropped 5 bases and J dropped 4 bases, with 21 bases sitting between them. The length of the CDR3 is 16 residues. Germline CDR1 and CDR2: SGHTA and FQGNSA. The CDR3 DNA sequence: TGTGCCAGCAGCCTACCGACCTGGGACGTGCCTTACGAGCAGTACTTC. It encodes CASSLPTWDVPYEQYF.

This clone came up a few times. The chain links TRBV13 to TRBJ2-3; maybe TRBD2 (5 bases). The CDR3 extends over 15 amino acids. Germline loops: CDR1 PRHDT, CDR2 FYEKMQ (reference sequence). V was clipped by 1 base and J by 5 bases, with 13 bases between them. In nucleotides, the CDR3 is TGTGCCAGCAGCTTAGAGGGCGGAAGCGGAGATACGCAGTATTTT. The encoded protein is CASSLEGGSGDTQYF. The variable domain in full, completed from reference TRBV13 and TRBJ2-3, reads AAGVIQSPRHLIKEKRETATLKCYPIPRHDTVYWYQQGPGQDPQFLISFYEKMQSDKGSIPDRFSAQQFSDYHSELNMSSLELGDSALYFCASSLEGGSGDTQYFGPGTRLTVL.

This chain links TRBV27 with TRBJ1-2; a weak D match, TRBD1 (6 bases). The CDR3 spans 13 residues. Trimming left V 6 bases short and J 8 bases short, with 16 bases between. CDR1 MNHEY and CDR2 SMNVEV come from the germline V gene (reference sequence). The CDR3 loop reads CASRPDGGQGYTF. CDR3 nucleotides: TGTGCCAGCAGACCAGACGGGGGCCAGGGCTACACCTTC.

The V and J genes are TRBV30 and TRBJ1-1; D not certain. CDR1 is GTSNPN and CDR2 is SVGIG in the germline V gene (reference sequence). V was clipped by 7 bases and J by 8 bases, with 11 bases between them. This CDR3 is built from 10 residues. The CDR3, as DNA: TGTGCCTCCCAGAAGGTGGAAGCTTTCTTT. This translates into CASQKVEAFF.

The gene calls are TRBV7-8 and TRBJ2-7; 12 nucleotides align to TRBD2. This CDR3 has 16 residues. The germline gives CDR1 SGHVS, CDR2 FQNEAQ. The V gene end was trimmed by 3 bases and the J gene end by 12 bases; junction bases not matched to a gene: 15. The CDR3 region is CASSFRLAGDPPGRYF. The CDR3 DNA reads TGTGCCAGCAGCTTTAGACTAGCGGGAGATCCGCCAGGGCGGTACTTC.

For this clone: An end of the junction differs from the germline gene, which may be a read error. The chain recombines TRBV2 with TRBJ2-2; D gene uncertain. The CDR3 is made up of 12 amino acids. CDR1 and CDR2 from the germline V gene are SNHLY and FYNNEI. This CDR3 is CASREGTGELFF. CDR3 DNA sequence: TGTGCCAGCAGAGAAGGCACCGGGGAGCTGTTTTTT.

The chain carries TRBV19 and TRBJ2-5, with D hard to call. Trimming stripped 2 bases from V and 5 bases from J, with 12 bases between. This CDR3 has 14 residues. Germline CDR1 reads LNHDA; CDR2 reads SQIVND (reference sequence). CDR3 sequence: CASSIFGLKETQYF. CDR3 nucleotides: TGTGCCAGTAGTATATTCGGGCTGAAGGAGACCCAGTACTTC.

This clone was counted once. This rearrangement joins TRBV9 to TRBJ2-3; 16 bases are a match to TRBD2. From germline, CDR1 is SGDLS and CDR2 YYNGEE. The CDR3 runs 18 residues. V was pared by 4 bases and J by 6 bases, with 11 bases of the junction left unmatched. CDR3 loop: CASSQTGTSGRAMDTQYF. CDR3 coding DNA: TGTGCCAGCAGCCAAACCGGGACTAGCGGGAGGGCCATGGATACGCAGTATTTT.

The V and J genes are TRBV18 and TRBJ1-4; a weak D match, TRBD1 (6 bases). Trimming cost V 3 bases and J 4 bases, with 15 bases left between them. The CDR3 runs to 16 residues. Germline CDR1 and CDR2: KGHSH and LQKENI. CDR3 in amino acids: CASSPKGGLGNEKLFF. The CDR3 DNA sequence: TGTGCCAGCTCACCGAAAGGGGGATTGGGTAATGAAAAACTGTTTTTT.

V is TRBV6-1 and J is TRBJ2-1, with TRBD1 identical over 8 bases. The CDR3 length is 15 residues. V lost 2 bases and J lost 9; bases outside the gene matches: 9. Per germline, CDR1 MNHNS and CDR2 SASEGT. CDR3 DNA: TGTGCCAGCAGTGAAAGCAGGGGGCTTAGCGGTGAGCAGTTCTTC. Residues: CASSESRGLSGEQFF.